This is a list of T cell receptor beta chains from one sample in a study of cytomegalovirus exposure and HLA in healthy donors. Using immunoSEQ multiplex PCR, the repertoire was profiled, and TCRdb retains in-frame clones only, with some absent. Of around 40,000 clones listed, around two thirds are singletons. The sequenced sample consisted of PBMCs. These receptor sequences come from a human donor in good health. The CDR3 runs from the conserved cysteine through the conserved F or W. Fields, in order: J gene, clone size, D gene, V gene, CDR3 length, CDR3 protein, CDR3 DNA. D genes are given only for firm matches. Expanded clones are given a class, and other clones once, few, many or no size at all.

>TRBJ2-3|NA|NA|TRBV10-3|16
CAISKGFGGSLDTQYF
TGTGCCATCAGTAAAGGGTTTGGTGGGAGTTTGGATACGCAGTATTTT
>TRBJ1-5|few|NA|TRBV30|17
CAWSRTSDPTGNQPQHF
TGTGCCTGGAGTCGAACGTCGGACCCCACAGGGAATCAGCCCCAGCATTTT
>TRBJ1-2|few|TRBD1|TRBV10-2|15
CASSGQGAYVYGYTF
TGCGCCAGCAGTGGGCAGGGGGCGTATGTCTATGGCTACACCTTC
>TRBJ1-3|NA|NA|TRBV28|15
CASSLWRQGENTIYF
TGTGCCAGCAGTTTATGGCGGCAGGGCGAGAACACCATATATTTT
>TRBJ2-2|NA|TRBD1|TRBV7-9|15
CASSVDRGGTGELFF
TGTGCCAGCAGCGTGGACAGGGGTGGCACCGGGGAGCTGTTTTTT
>TRBJ1-2|NA|TRBD1|TRBV29-1|13
CSVDGTGGYGYTF
TGCAGCGTCGATGGGACAGGGGGGTATGGCTACACCTTC
>TRBJ1-5|NA|NA|TRBV18|13
CASSLLRNQPQHF
TGTGCCAGCTCACTACTCCGCAATCAGCCCCAGCATTTT
>TRBJ2-7|NA|NA|TRBV13|13
CASSNGRVYEQYF
TGTGCCAGCAGCAACGGCCGGGTCTACGAGCAGTACTTC
>TRBJ1-4|NA|TRBD1|TRBV29-1|17
CSVERLGTGRPIEKLFF
TGCAGCGTTGAGAGGTTGGGGACAGGTCGCCCCATCGAAAAACTGTTTTTT
>TRBJ1-4|NA|NA|TRBV29-1|12
CSAGWSNEKLFF
TGCAGCGCCGGTTGGTCTAATGAAAAACTGTTTTTT
>TRBJ1-3|few|TRBD1|TRBV6-5|15
CASRNPGQLGNTIYF
TGTGCCAGCAGGAACCCGGGACAGCTAGGAAACACCATATATTTT